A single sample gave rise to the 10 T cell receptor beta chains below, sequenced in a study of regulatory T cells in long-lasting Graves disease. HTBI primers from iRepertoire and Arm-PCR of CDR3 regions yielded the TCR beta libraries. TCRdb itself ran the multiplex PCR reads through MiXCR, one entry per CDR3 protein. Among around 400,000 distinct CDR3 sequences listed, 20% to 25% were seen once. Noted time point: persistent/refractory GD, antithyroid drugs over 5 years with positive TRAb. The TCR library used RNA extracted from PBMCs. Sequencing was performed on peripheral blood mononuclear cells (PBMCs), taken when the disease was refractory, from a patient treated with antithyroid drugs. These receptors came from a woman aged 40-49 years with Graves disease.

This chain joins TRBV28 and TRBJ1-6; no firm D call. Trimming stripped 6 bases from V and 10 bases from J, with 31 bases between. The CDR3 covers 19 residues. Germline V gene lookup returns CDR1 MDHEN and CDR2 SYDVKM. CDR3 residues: CASSLSGTAPFPPESPLHF. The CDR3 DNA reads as TGTGCCAGCAGCCTCAGTGGCACAGCACCCTTTCCACCGGAGTCACCCCTCCACTTT.

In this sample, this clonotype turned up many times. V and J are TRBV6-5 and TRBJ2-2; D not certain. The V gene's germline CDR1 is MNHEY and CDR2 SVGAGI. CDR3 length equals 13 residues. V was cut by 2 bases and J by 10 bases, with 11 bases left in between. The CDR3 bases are TGTGCCAGCAGTTACCATAGGGTTAAGGAGCTGTTTTTT. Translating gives CASSYHRVKELFF.

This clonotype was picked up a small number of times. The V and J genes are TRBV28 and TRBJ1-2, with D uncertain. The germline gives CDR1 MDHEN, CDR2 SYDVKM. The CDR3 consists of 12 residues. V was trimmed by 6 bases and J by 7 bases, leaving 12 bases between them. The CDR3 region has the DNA TGTGCCAGCAGAACCCGAGGCTCTGGCTACACCTTC. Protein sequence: CASRTRGSGYTF.

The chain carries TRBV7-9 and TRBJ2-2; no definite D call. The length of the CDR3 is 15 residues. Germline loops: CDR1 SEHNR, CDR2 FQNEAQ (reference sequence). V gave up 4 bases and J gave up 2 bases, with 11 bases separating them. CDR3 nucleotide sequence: TGTGCCAGCAGCTCACACGTTTCTAACACCGGGGAGCTGTTTTTT. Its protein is CASSSHVSNTGELFF.

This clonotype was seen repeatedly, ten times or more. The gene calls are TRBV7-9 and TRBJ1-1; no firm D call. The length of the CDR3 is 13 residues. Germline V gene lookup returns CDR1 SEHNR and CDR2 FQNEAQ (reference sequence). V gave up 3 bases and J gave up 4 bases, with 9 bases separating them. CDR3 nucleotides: TGTGCCAGCAGCTTGGTAATCCTCACTGAAGCTTTCTTT. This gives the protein CASSLVILTEAFF.

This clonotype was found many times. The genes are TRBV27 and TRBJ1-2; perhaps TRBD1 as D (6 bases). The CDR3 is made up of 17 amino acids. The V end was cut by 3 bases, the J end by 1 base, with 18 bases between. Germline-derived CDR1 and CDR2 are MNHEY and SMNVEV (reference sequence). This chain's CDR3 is CASSFLGGREYNYGYTF. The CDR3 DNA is TGTGCCAGCAGTTTTTTGGGGGGGCGAGAATATAACTATGGCTACACCTTC.

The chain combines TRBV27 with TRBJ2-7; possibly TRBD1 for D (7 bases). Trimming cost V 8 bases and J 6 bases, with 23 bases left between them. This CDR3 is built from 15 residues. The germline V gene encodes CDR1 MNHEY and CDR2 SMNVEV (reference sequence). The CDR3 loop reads CASAGQPGYLGEQYF. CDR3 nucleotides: TGTGCCAGCGCGGGACAGCCAGGGTACCTTGGCGAGCAGTACTTC.

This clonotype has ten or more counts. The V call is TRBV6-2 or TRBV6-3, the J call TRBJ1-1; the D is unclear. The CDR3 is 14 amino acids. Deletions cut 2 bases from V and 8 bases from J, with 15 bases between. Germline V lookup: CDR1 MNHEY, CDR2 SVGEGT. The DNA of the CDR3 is TGTGCCAGCAGTTACGGACCCCGAAAGGAGGAAGCTTTCTTT. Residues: CASSYGPRKEEAFF.

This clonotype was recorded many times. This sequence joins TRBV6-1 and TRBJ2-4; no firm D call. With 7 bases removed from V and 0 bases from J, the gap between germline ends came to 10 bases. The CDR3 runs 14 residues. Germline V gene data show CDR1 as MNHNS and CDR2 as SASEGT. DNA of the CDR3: TGTGCCAGCACGATCTCCATAGCCAAAAACATTCAGTACTTC. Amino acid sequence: CASTISIAKNIQYF.

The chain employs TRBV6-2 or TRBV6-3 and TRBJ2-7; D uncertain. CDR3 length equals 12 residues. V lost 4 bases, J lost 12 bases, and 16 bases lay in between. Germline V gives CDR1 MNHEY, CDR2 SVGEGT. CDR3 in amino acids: CASSSAGDGPYF. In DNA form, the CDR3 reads TGTGCCAGCAGTTCCGCCGGAGATGGACCGTACTTC.